Sequencing of this T cell receptor (beta chain) was carried out in a study of T cells in Graves' hyperthyroidism and ophthalmopathy (dated by TCRdb to between 2019 and 2020). Regarding the study in general: Peripheral blood was sampled at the time of initial diagnosis, prior to any treatment. According to the paper, TCR Vbeta CDR3 sequencing was carried out on around 140 peripheral blood samples, which came from approximately 43 ophthalmopathy, 75 to 80 hyperthyroidism and some 17 progressor patients. The approximately 100 discovery patients were randomly divided into training and test sets at a 7:3 ratio. Following sampling, methimazole starting at 30 mg daily was given to hyperthyroidism patients, and high-dose intravenous methylprednisolone was given to ophthalmopathy patients. In about 6 Graves' hyperthyroidism patients, the study also compared T-cell repertoires from thyroid tissue with T-cell repertoires from blood. Prospective prediction of ophthalmopathy was tested in an independent validation cohort consisting of 18 hyperthyroidism patients and more than 15 patients who later progressed to ophthalmopathy. To identify TCR V-J signatures that set the groups apart, the researchers used a discovery cohort of 100 patients, made up of under 45 with Graves' ophthalmopathy and some 60 with stable Graves' hyperthyroidism. Study-wide conclusions, independent of this receptor: In validation, the model predicted progression to ophthalmopathy a median of around six months before onset, with 65% to 71% sensitivity and roughly 77% specificity. A 13 V-J signature model separated ophthalmopathy from stable hyperthyroidism, with roughly 88% sensitivity and 81% to 82% specificity in cross-validation and 80%/75% in testing. Sample size was not statistically predetermined, and investigators were not blinded to group allocation. Most expanded thyroid clonotypes (frequency above 0.001) were also detected in blood, suggesting blood repertoires may reflect thyroid immune responses.

TCR beta CDR3 regions were amplified from RNA transcripts. The first round of RT-PCR for the TCR CDR3 was performed with the HTBI primer set and the Qiagen OneStep RT-PCR kit. Libraries were constructed in a second round of multiplex PCR, after which size selection and purification were carried out. Paired-end sequencing of the libraries was performed with 100 bp reads on an Illumina HiSeq2000. Concerning the study's data processing: Raw data were processed with SOAPnuke, discarding reads with adapters, uncalled bases, mean Phred below 15, or no exact constant-primer or identifier match. High-quality paired reads were merged using COPE v1.2.5, and each unique nucleotide sequence was defined as a clonotype. MiTCR v1.1 was used to align clonotypes to the IMGT TRBV, TRBD and TRBJ reference segments. The analysis included only V-J combinations with a frequency above 0.0001, which together covered approximately 99% of the repertoires. The TCS score was defined as F50 (clonal expansion) divided by E x V (chaos), with BLOSUM62-based TCRdist calculated between CDR3 peptides within each V-J. Welch's t-statistics and random forest reduced just over 500 V-J features to 10 to 15, which were used in a naive Bayes classifier (R e1071). In TCRdb, the public reads were trimmed at Q25 with fastp and aligned with MiXCR, with productive beta chains retained. Each CDR3 protein gets just one entry, which takes the most common genes and DNA from the rows behind it. TCRdb, not the authors, supplied the V and J calls. Here the sample has 350,000 to 500,000 distinct CDR3 sequences; approximately 13% occur a single time. The leading ten clones occupy more than 4.5% of the sample.

According to the germline V gene, CDR1 reads MDHEN and CDR2 reads SYDVKM. V ends up 2 bases short and J 6 bases short, with an unmatched junction base count of 6. The CDR3 covers 16 residues, taking in both the cysteine and the phenylalanine. Here the CDR3 DNA is all that survives: 48 bases in frame from base 1. Stable Graves' hyperthyroidism was defined as no progression to ophthalmopathy during 18 months of follow-up. Hyperthyroidism patients were newly diagnosed, with disease duration under 2 months, and aged 18 to 65 years. Patients with uncontrolled infections, other autoimmune diseases, pregnancy or lactation were excluded. Clinical symptoms, serum thyroxine and TRAb, thyroid ultrasound, and orbital computed tomography formed the basis for the diagnoses. Ficoll-Paque density gradient centrifugation was used to isolate PBMCs from 8 to 10 ml of fresh peripheral blood. Total RNA was extracted with Trizol reagent, and quality was checked on an Agilent 2100 Bioanalyzer.

This clonotype was recorded at least ten times. Its recognized antigen is unknown. Nothing much larger sits one base from this clone, and base qualities are not available. The TCR comes from a woman younger than 35 with Graves' hyperthyroidism. Sequencing was carried out using blood. The chain was built from TRBV28 and TRBJ2-3; 12 nucleotides in the junction match TRBD2. CDR3 region: CASSLASGRAGDTQYF. The DNA sequence is as follows: TGTGCCAGCAGTTTAGCTAGCGGGAGGGCCGGGGATACGCAGTATTTT.